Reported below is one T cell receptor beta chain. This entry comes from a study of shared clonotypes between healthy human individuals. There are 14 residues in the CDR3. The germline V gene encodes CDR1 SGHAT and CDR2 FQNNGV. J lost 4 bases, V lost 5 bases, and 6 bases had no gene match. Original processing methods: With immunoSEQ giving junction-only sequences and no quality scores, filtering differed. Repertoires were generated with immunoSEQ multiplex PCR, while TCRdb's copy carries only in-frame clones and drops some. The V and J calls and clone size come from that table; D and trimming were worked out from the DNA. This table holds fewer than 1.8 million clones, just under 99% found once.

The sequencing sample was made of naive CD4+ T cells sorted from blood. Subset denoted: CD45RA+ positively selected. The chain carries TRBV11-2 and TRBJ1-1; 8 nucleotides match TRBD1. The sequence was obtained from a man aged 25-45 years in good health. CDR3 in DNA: TGTGCCAGCAGCCAGACCACAGGGGGCACTGAAGCTTTCTTT. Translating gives CASSQTTGGTEAFF.